This T cell receptor beta chain stems from a study of graft-versus-host responses after intestinal transplantation. A remark on this clone: The antigen is unknown.

The data were produced by immunoSEQ multiplex PCR, yet TCRdb's version contains in-frame clones alone and is incomplete. The sample includes roughly 120,000 clones, 90% of them seen just once. Germline-derived CDR1 and CDR2 are MDHEN and SYDVKM. This CDR3 is 13 amino acids long. V was shortened by 7 bases and J by 0 bases, with 7 bases between the two germline ends. This TCR was sampled from a human donor who received an intestinal transplant. The chain combines TRBV28 with TRBJ1-3; D is unresolved. The sample consisted of unstimulated CD4+ T cells sorted from spleen or lymph node cells, taken before intestinal transplant. This chain's CDR3 is CASTLLSGNTIYF. In nucleotides, the CDR3 is TGTGCCAGCACGCTACTCTCTGGAAACACCATATATTTT.